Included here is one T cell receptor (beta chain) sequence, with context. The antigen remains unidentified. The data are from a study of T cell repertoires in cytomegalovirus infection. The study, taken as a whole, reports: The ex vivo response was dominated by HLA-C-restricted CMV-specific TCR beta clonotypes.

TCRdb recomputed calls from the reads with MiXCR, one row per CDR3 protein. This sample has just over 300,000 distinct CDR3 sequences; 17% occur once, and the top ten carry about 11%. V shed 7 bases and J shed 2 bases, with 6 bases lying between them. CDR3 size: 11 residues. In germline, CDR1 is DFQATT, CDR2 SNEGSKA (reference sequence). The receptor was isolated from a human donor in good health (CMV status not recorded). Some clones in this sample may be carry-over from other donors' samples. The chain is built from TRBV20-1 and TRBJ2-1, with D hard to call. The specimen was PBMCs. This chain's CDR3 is CSVQPYNEQFF. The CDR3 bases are TGCAGTGTCCAGCCCTACAATGAGCAGTTCTTC.